This T cell receptor (beta chain) was sequenced in a study of T cell responses to AZD1222 COVID-19 vaccine. Study conclusions and caveats: Reports indicate that nearly half of spike-specific TCRs are directed at unmutated variant regions.

TCRdb's copy holds only in-frame clones and misses some; the assay was immunoSEQ multiplex PCR. The sample holds 99,000 or so clones, roughly 90% seen once. The V and J ends lost 6 bases and 0 bases respectively, with 6 bases between them. Germline CDR1 and CDR2: LNHDA and SQIVND (reference sequence). This CDR3 is built from 12 residues. On this clone: Its target is unknown.

The V gene is TRBV19, the J gene TRBJ2-7, with D unclear. The sample consisted of peripheral blood, taken on day 0 of AZD1222 vaccination. The TCR comes from an adult in good health. The CDR3 reads CASSSDSYEQYF. CDR3 nucleotide sequence: TGTGCCAGTAGCTCAGACTCCTACGAGCAGTACTTC.